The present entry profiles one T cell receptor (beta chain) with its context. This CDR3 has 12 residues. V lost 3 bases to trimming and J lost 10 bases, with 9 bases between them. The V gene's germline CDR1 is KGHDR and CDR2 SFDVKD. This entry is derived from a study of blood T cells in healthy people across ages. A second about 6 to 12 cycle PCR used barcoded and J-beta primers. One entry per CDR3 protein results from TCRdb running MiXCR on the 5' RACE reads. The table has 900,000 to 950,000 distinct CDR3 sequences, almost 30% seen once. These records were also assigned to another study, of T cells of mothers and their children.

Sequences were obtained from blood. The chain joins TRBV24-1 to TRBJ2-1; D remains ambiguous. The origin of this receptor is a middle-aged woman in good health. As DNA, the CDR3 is TGTGCCACCAGTGATCCGATAAGGGAGCAGTTCTTC. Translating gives CATSDPIREQFF.